These T cell receptor beta chains were read from a single sample in a study of cytomegalovirus exposure and HLA in healthy donors. TCRdb's copy holds only in-frame clones and misses some; the assay was immunoSEQ multiplex PCR. The table includes about 120,000 clones, 74% detected once. The specimen was PBMCs. Receptors originate from a human donor in good health. CDR3s include the opening cysteine and the closing phenylalanine or tryptophan. The order of the fields is V gene, J gene, CDR3 protein.

v_call: TRBV6-6
j_call: TRBJ1-4
cdr3_aa: CASSPGEFSNEKLFF

v_call: TRBV19
j_call: TRBJ1-1
cdr3_aa: CASTVGAGGRAFF

v_call: TRBV7-2
j_call: TRBJ2-3
cdr3_aa: CASSLAASGGADTQYF

v_call: TRBV6-6
j_call: TRBJ1-5
cdr3_aa: CASVRGNNQPQHF

v_call: TRBV5-1
j_call: TRBJ1-4
cdr3_aa: CASRGQPNEKLFF

v_call: TRBV2
j_call: TRBJ1-2
cdr3_aa: CASSANGQILYGYTF

v_call: TRBV28
j_call: TRBJ1-1
cdr3_aa: CASSQTGVTGNTEAFF

v_call: TRBV7-3
j_call: TRBJ2-1
cdr3_aa: CASSLSPVSYNEQFF

v_call: TRBV15
j_call: TRBJ1-6
cdr3_aa: CATSPGERTGLARPLHF

v_call: TRBV27
j_call: TRBJ2-1
cdr3_aa: CASSFWGSGGAVQFF

v_call: TRBV9
j_call: TRBJ2-7
cdr3_aa: CASSVGQGGNEQYF

v_call: TRBV2
j_call: TRBJ2-5
cdr3_aa: CASSARASRETQYF

v_call: TRBV29-1
j_call: TRBJ2-3
cdr3_aa: CSVVGFATTSTDTQYF

v_call: TRBV6-4
j_call: TRBJ2-1
cdr3_aa: CASTPVLLKFYNEQFF

v_call: TRBV2
j_call: TRBJ2-1
cdr3_aa: CASSEGAGGFPEQFF

v_call: TRBV7-2
j_call: TRBJ1-6
cdr3_aa: CASSPAQGLNSPLHF

v_call: TRBV9
j_call: TRBJ1-4
cdr3_aa: CASSTGTDENEKLFF

v_call: TRBV7-6
j_call: TRBJ2-5
cdr3_aa: CASSLVEGGETQYF

v_call: TRBV10-3
j_call: TRBJ2-7
cdr3_aa: CAISESSLAGSYEQYF

v_call: TRBV2
j_call: TRBJ2-1
cdr3_aa: CASIGWKGDNEQFF

v_call: TRBV6-6
j_call: TRBJ1-6
cdr3_aa: CASSYSGTGTDSPLHF

v_call: TRBV7-9
j_call: TRBJ1-2
cdr3_aa: CASSHDTNYGYTF

v_call: TRBV5-1
j_call: -
cdr3_aa: CASSSEGGQYGEQYF

v_call: TRBV28
j_call: TRBJ2-7
cdr3_aa: CASSLARQREQYF

v_call: TRBV25-1
j_call: TRBJ1-2
cdr3_aa: CASSKPASYGYTF

v_call: TRBV12-5
j_call: TRBJ2-2
cdr3_aa: CASGFGQGASTGELFF

v_call: TRBV5-8
j_call: TRBJ1-6
cdr3_aa: CASSFPTGVNSPLHF

v_call: TRBV20-1
j_call: TRBJ1-1
cdr3_aa: CSSTVNTEAFF

v_call: TRBV10-1
j_call: TRBJ2-2
cdr3_aa: CASSGPGLAGVTGELFF